This T cell receptor beta chain was recorded in a study of T cells in localized non-small cell lung cancer. Produced via immunoSEQ multiplex PCR; TCRdb's table is partial and in-frame only. The profile covers fewer than 25,000 clones, with roughly 90% appearing a single time and less than 7% taken by the ten largest. In regard to this clone: As yet, its antigen is unknown.

Study findings and constraints: An association was observed between higher blood T cell density and longer overall survival. Appearing in adjacent lung were a median roughly 59 of the top 100 tumor clones.

Germline lookup yields CDR1 SGHNT and CDR2 YENEEA. This CDR3 spans 13 amino acids. V lost 8 bases, J lost 0 bases, and 7 bases lay in between. The sequencing used PBMCs, collected before any cancer treatment. J is TRBJ2-2 and V is TRBV11-3, with unresolved D. This receptor was taken from a man between 40 and 70 years old with stage II lung adenocarcinoma. The CDR3: CASGSTNTGELFF. In nucleotides, the CDR3 is TGTGCCAGCGGAAGTACGAACACCGGGGAGCTGTTTTTT.